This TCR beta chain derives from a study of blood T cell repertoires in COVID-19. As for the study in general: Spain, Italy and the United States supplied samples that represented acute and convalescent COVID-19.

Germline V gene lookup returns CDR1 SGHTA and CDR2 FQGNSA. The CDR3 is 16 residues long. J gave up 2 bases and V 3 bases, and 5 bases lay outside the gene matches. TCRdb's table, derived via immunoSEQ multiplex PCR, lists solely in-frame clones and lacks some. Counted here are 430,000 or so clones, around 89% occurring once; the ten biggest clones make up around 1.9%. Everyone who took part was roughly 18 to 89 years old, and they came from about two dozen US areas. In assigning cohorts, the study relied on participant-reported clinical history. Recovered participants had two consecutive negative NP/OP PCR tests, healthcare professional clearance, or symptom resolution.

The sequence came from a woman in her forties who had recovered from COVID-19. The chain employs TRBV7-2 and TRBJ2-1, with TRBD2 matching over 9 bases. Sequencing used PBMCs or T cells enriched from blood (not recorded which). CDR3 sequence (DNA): TGTGCCAGCAGCTTCGGACTAGCGTCAACCTACAATGAGCAGTTCTTC. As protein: CASSFGLASTYNEQFF.